These 4 T cell receptor beta chains originate from one sample sequenced in a study of identical twins. TCRdb re-called the 5' RACE reads through MiXCR, storing one row per CDR3 protein. The data contain 400,000 to 550,000 distinct CDR3 sequences, 24% of them seen just once; the ten biggest clones take up around 3%. This sample was shared with a second study, whose subject was T cells expressing NK-cell markers.

The specimen was CD4+ T cells sorted from blood. The source of these receptors is a woman younger than 30 in good health.

This clonotype was observed a few times. This rearrangement joins TRBV20-1 to TRBJ1-2; D unclear. Germline lookup yields CDR1 DFQATT and CDR2 SNEGSKA (reference sequence). The CDR3 has 11 residues. The germline V and J ends were trimmed by 1 base and 5 bases, with 5 bases remaining between them. The CDR3 DNA follows: TGCAGTGCTAGAGCCCTGTATGGCTACACCTTC. Protein product: CSARALYGYTF.

This clonotype was counted only a few times. The chain carries TRBV4-1 and TRBJ2-1; weak D call: TRBD1 (6 bases). The CDR3 extends over 13 amino acids. V shed 5 bases and J shed 8 bases, with 13 bases lying between them. Germline V gene data show CDR1 as MGHRA and CDR2 as YSYEKL. The CDR3 DNA follows: TGCGCCAGCAGCTTCAGGTGGGGGCATGAGCAGTTCTTC. Translating it yields CASSFRWGHEQFF.

The chain uses TRBV20-1 and TRBJ2-1, with 11 positions matching TRBD2. The V and J ends lost 6 bases and 4 bases, in that order; junction bases with no gene match: 8. In germline, CDR1 is DFQATT, CDR2 SNEGSKA (reference sequence). This CDR3 has 15 amino acids. The CDR3 loop reads CSAQFASGGYNEQFF. CDR3 nucleotides: TGCAGTGCGCAGTTCGCTAGCGGGGGGTACAATGAGCAGTTCTTC.

The rearrangement joins TRBV5-3 to TRBJ2-7; either TRBD1 or TRBD2 may supply D (5 bases each). TRBV5-3 is reported as an ORF; its role is uncertain. Trimming took 8 bases from V and 0 from J, leaving 21 bases between them. The CDR3 totals 16 residues. The CDR3 region is CARSPGLLGTSYEQYF. DNA for the CDR3: TGTGCCAGGAGCCCCGGGCTACTCGGGACCTCCTACGAGCAGTACTTC.